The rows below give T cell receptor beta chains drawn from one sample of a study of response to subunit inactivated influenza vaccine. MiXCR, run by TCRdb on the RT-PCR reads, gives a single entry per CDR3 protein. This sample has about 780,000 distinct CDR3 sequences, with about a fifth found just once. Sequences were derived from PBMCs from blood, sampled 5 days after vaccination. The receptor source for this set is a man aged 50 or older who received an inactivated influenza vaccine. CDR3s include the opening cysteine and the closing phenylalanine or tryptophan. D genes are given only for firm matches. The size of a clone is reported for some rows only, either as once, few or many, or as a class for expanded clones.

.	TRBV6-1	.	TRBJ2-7	TGTGCCAGCAGTCCCCCTGGGGGACCCGCCTACGAGCAGTACTTC	CASSPPGGPAYEQYF
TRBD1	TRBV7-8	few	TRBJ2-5	TGTGCCAGCAGCTCGGGACAGGGGCGGGGGCAAGAGACCCAGTACTTC	CASSSGQGRGQETQYF
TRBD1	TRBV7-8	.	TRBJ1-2	TGTGCCAGCAGTCCAGGCTGGGACAGCGGCTATGGCTACACCTTC	CASSPGWDSGYGYTF
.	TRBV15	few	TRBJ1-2	TGTGCCACCAGCAGAGATTTCGGGGTAGGCTATGGCTACACCTTC	CATSRDFGVGYGYTF
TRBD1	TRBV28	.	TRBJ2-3	TGTGCCAGCAGGTGGGACAGGGGGGACCTAGATACGCAGTATTTT	CASRWDRGDLDTQYF
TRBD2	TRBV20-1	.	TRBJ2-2	TGCAGTGCTTCCCGGACTAGCAGCATCCTCACCGGGGAGCTGTTTTTT	CSASRTSSILTGELFF
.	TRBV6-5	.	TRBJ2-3	TGTGCCAGCAGTTACGCTAGGGGGGGCACAGATACGCAGTATTTT	CASSYARGGTDTQYF
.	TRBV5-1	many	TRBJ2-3	TGCGCCAGCAGCTCAAGACAACCGGGACCGAGCACAGATACGCAGTATTTT	CASSSRQPGPSTDTQYF
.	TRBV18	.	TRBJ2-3	TGTGCCAGCTCACCAAAAGATACGCAGTATTTT	CASSPKDTQYF
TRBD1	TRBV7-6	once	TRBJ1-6	TGTGCCAGCAGCGTTTCCGGGACAGGGGGTTCACCCCTCCACTTT	CASSVSGTGGSPLHF
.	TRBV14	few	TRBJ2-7	TGTGCCAGCAGCCAAGTCGTAGGGACGGCCTACGAGCAGTACTTC	CASSQVVGTAYEQYF
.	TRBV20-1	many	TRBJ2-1	TGCAGTGCTAGAGGTTTGTTACAGCAGAATGAGCAGTTCTTC	CSARGLLQQNEQFF
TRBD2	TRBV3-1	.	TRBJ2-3	TGTGCCAGCAGCCAGACTAGCGTGCCAGGGACAGATACGCAGTATTTT	CASSQTSVPGTDTQYF
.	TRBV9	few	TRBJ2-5	TGTGCCAGCAGCGTAGACAAAGGGACCCAGTACTTC	CASSVDKGTQYF
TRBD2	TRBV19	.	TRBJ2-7	TGTGCCAGTAGCCCCGGGGCTAGCGGTACTAGAGAGCAGTACTTC	CASSPGASGTREQYF
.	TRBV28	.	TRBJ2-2	TGTGCCAGCAGTGTCCTTCGCTCACTTAGTTACAGGGTAGGGGACACCGGGGAGCTGTTTTTT	CASSVLRSLSYRVGDTGELFF
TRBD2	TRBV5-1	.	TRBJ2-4	TGCGCCAGCAGCTTGAGCGGGACCGCCATTTTAACCAAAAACATTCAGTACTTC	CASSLSGTAILTKNIQYF
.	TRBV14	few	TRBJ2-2	TGTGCCAGCAGCCAAGCCCTTAGACAGGACACCGGGGAGCTGTTTTTT	CASSQALRQDTGELFF
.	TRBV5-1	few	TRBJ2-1	TGCGCCAGCAGCTTGGCCGTGGGACAAGGGACTCTTGAGCAGTTCTTC	CASSLAVGQGTLEQFF
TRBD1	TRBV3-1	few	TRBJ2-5	TGTGCCAGCAGCCAAATGACAGGGTCCCAAGAGACCCAGTACTTC	CASSQMTGSQETQYF
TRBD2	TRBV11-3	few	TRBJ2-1	TGTGCCAGCAGCTTAGGCGATTTCAGCGGGAGGGCAACTGAGCAGTTCTTC	CASSLGDFSGRATEQFF
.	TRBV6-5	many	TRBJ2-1	TGTGCCAGCAGTTCCAACAGGGTAAGCTCCTACAATGAGCAGTTCTTC	CASSSNRVSSYNEQFF
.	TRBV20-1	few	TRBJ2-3	TGCAGTGCGGGCTTCCTGAGCACAGATACGCAGTATTTT	CSAGFLSTDTQYF
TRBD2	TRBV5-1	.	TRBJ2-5	TGCGCCAGCAGCGAGGGACTACCTCAAGAGACCCAGTACTTC	CASSEGLPQETQYF
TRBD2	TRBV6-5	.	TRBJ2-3	TGTGCCAGCAGTAACGTCCAGCGGGGGGGCGGGGAAGATACGCAGTATTTT	CASSNVQRGGGEDTQYF
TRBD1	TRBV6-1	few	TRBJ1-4	TGTGCCAGCAGGACGACAGGGGGCGGTGAAAAACTGTTTTTT	CASRTTGGGEKLFF
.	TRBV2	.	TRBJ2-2	TGTGCCAGCAGTGTAACGGGGTTGGGCACCGGGGAGCTGTTTTTT	CASSVTGLGTGELFF
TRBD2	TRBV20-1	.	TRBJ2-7	TGCAGTGCGGTACGTAGCGGGACCTGGGAGCAGTACTTC	CSAVRSGTWEQYF
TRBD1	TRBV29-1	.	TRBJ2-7	TGCAGCGTTTTAGGGACAGGTATAACCTACGAGCAGTACTTC	CSVLGTGITYEQYF
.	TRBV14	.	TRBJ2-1	TGTGCCAGCAGCCAACTCGAGGTTTACTACAATGAGCAGTTCTTC	CASSQLEVYYNEQFF
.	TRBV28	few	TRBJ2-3	TGTGCCAGCAGTTTGAAGAGGGGTGGGGCCGCGTCGTCTCTAGATACGCAGTATTTT	CASSLKRGGAASSLDTQYF
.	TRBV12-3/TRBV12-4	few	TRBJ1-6	TGTGCCAGCAGTTTTCAAAATTCACCCCTCCACTTT	CASSFQNSPLHF
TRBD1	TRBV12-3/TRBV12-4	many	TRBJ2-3	TGTGCCAGCAGTTTAGGCCCGGGACAGGGCCCGTATTTT	CASSLGPGQGPYF
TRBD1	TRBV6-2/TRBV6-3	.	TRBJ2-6	TGTGCCAGCAGACAGGGGGGCTCTGGGGCCAACGTCCTGACTTTC	CASRQGGSGANVLTF
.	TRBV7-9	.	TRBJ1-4	TGTGCCAGCAGCTTATCCAGCCCCCAAGGACTGTTTTTT	CASSLSSPQGLFF
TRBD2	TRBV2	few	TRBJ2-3	TGTGCCAGCAGTGAAGTACTAGCGGGCACAGATACGCAGTATTTT	CASSEVLAGTDTQYF
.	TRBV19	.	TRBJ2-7	TGTGCCAGTAGTACGAGCCGGGACTTTAGAACCTACGAGCAGTACTTC	CASSTSRDFRTYEQYF
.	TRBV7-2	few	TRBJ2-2	TGTGCCAGCAGCTTAGCCCGGAGCACCGGGGAGCTGTTTTTT	CASSLARSTGELFF
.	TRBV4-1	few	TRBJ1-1	TGCGCCAGCAGCTCCGCCCAGAACACTGAAGCTTTCTTT	CASSSAQNTEAFF
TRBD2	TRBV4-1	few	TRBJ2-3	TGCGCCAGCAGCCTAGGGACTAGCGGGGAAAGCACAGATACGCAGTATTTT	CASSLGTSGESTDTQYF
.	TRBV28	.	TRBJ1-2	TGTGCCAGCAGTTTACAGGGTAGTCATGGCTACACCTTC	CASSLQGSHGYTF
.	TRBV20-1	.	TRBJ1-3	TGCAGTGCTAGAGCATGGGTTCCGGGTTCCTCTGGAAACACCATATATTTT	CSARAWVPGSSGNTIYF
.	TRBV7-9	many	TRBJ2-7	TGCGCCAGCAGCTTGTCCCACGAGCAGTACTTC	CASSLSHEQYF
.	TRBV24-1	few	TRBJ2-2	TGTGCCACCAGTGAGAAGTTTTCCGGGGAGCTGTTTTTT	CATSEKFSGELFF
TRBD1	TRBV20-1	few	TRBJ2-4	TGCAGTGCTAGAGATGGCGCTTCGGACAGGGGGTTCCTTCTAGCCAAAAACATTCAGTACTTC	CSARDGASDRGFLLAKNIQYF
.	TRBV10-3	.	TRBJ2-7	TGTGCCATCAGTTTGGACGGATACGAGCAGTACTTC	CAISLDGYEQYF
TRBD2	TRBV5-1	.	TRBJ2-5	TGCGCCAGCAGCTTGGCCCGAGCTAGCGGGTCCCAAGAGACCCAGTACTTC	CASSLARASGSQETQYF
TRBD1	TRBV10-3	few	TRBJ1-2	TGTGCCATCACCGGACAGGGAACGGGGGGCTACACCTTC	CAITGQGTGGYTF
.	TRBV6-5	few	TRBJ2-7	TGTGCCAGCAGTTACTCAGGGAGCTGGGAGGAGTACTTC	CASSYSGSWEEYF
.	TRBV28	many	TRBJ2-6	TGCGCCAGCAGCGAGAGCTCTGGGGCCAACGTCCTGACTTTC	CASSESSGANVLTF
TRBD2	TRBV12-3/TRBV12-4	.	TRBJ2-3	TGTGCCAGCAGCCCCGCGGGGAGGGGCGATCGACATGATACGCAGTATTTT	CASSPAGRGDRHDTQYF
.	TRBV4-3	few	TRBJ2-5	TGCGCCAGCAGCCAAGGATCGGGACACGAGGAGACCCAGTACTTC	CASSQGSGHEETQYF
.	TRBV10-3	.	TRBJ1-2	TGTGCCATCAGTGAGGGACTTGGGGGCTATGGCTACACCTTC	CAISEGLGGYGYTF